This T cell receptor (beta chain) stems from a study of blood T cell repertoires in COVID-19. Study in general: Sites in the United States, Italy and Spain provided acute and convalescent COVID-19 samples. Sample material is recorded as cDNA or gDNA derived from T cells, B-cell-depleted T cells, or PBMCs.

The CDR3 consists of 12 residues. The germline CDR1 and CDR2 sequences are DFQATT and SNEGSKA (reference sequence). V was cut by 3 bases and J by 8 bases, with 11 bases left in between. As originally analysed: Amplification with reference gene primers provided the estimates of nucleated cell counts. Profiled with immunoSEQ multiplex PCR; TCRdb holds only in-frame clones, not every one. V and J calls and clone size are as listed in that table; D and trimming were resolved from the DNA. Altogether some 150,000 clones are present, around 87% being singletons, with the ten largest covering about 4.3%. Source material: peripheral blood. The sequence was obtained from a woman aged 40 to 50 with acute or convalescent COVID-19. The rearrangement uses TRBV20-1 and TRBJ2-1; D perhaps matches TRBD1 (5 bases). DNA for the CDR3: TGCAGTGCTAGTCCCAGGGATGATGAGCAGTTCTTC. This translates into CSASPRDDEQFF.